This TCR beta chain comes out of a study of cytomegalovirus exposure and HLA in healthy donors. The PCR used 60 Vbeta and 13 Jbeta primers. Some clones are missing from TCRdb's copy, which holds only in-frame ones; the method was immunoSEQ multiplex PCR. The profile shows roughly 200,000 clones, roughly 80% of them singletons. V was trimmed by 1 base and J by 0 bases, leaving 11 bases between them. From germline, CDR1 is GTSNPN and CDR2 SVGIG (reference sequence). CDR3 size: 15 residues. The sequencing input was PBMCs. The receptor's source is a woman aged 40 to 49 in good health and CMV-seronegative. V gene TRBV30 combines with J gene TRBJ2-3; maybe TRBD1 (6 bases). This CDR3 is CAWSADSPSTDTQYF. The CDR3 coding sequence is TGTGCCTGGAGTGCGGACAGTCCTAGCACAGATACGCAGTATTTT. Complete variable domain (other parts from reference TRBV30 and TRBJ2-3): SQTIHQWPATLVQPVGSPLSLECTVEGTSNPNLYWYRQAAGRGLQLLFYSVGIGQISSEVPQNLSASRPQDRQFILSSKKLLLSDSGFYLCAWSADSPSTDTQYFGPGTRLTVL.